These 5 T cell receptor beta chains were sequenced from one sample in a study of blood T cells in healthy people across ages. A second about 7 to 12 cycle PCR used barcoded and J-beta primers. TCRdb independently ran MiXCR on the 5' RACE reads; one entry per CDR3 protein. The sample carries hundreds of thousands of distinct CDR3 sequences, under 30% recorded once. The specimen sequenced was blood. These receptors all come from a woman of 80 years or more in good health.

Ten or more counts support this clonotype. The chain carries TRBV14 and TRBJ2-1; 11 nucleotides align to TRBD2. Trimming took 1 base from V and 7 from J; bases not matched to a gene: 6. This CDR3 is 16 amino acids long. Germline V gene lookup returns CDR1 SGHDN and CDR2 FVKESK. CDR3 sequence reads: CASSQALAGGRNEQFF. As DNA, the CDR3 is TGTGCCAGCAGCCAAGCGTTAGCGGGGGGGCGGAATGAGCAGTTCTTC.

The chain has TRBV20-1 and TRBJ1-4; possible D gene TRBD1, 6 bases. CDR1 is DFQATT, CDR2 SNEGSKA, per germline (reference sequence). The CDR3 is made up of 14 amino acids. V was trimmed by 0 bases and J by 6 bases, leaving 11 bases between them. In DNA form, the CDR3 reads TGCAGTGCTAGAGATTGGGCAGGGGATGAAAAACTGTTTTTT. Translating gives CSARDWAGDEKLFF.

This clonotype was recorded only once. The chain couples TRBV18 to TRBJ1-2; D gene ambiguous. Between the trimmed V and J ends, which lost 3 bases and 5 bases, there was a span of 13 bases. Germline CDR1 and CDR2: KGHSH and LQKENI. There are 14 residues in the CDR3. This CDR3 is CASSPSRREYGYTF. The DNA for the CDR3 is TGTGCCAGCTCACCGTCGAGACGGGAATATGGCTACACCTTC.

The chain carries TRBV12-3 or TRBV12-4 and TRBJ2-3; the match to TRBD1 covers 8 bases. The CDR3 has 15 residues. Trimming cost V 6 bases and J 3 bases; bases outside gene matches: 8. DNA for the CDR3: TGTGCCAGCAGACCGGGACAGGTGAGAACAGATACGCAGTATTTT. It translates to CASRPGQVRTDTQYF.

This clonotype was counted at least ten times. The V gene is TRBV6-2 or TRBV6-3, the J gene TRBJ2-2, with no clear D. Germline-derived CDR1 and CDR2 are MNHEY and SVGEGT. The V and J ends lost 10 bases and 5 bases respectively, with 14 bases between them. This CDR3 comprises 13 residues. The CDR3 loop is CATGGTATGELFF. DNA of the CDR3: TGTGCCACGGGCGGAACCGCGACCGGGGAGCTGTTTTTT.